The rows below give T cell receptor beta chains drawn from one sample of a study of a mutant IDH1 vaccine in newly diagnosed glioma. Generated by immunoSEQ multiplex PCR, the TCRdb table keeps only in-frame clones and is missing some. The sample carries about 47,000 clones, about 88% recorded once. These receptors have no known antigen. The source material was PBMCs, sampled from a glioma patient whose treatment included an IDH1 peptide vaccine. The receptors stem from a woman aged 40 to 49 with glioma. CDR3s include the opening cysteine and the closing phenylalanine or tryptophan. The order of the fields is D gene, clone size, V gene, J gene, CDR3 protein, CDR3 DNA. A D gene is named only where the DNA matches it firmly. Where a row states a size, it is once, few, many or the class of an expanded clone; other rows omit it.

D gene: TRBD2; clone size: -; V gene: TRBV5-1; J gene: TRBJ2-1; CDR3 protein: CASSLGRTSGSDEQFF; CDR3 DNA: TGCGCCAGCAGCTTAGGCAGGACTAGCGGGAGTGATGAGCAGTTCTTC
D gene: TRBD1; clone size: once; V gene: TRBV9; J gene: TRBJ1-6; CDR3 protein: CASSASWTGDSYNSPLHF; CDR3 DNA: TGTGCCAGCAGCGCATCGTGGACAGGGGACTCCTATAATTCACCCCTCCACTTT
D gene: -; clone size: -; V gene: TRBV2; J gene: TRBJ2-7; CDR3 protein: CASTGFHYEQYF; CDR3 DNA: TGTGCCAGTACAGGGTTTCATTACGAGCAGTACTTC
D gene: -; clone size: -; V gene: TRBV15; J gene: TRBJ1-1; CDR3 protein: CATSHNTEAFF; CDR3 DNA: TGTGCCACCAGCCATAACACTGAAGCTTTCTTT
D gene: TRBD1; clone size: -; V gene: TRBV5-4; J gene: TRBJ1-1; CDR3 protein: CASSSRQGLMNTEAFF; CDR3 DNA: TGTGCCAGCAGCTCCCGACAGGGCCTCATGAACACTGAAGCTTTCTTT
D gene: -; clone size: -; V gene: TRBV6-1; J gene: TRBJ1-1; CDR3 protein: CASRRAGGLNTEAFF; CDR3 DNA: TGTGCCAGTAGGAGGGCCGGGGGGTTGAACACTGAAGCTTTCTTT
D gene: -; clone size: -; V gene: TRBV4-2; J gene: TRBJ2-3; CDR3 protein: CASSQEPIVTDTQYF; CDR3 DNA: TGTGCCAGCAGCCAAGAGCCGATAGTAACAGATACGCAGTATTTT
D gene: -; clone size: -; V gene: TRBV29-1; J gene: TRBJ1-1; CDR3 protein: CSVAGAPGWSVRTEAFF; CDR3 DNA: TGCAGCGTAGCAGGGGCGCCGGGGTGGTCGGTGAGGACTGAAGCTTTCTTT
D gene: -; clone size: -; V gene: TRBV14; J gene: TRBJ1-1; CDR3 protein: CASSLVEGWGTEAFF; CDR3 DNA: TGTGCCAGCAGCTTGGTTGAAGGGTGGGGCACTGAAGCTTTCTTT
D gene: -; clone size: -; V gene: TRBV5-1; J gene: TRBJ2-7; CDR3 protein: CASSSGSYEQYF; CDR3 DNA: TGCGCCAGCAGCTCAGGTTCCTACGAGCAGTACTTC
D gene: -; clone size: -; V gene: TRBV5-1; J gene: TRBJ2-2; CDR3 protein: CASSSFPRGGSNTGELFF; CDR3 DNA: TGCGCCAGCAGCTCCTTTCCCAGGGGCGGGTCGAACACCGGGGAGCTGTTTTTT
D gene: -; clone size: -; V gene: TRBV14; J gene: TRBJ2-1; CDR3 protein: CASSPYRDHEQFF; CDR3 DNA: TGTGCCAGCAGCCCCTACAGGGACCATGAGCAGTTCTTC
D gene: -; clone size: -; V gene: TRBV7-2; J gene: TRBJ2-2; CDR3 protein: CASSSSANPNTGELFF; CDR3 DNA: TGTGCCAGCAGCTCGTCAGCTAATCCTAACACCGGGGAGCTGTTTTTT
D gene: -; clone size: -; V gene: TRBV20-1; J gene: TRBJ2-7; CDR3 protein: CSAEGGYEQYF; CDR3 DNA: TGCAGTGCTGAGGGGGGCTACGAGCAGTACTTC
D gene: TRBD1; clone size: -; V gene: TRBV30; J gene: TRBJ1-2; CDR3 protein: CAWSAPGTGKGYTF; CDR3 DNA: TGTGCCTGGAGTGCGCCCGGGACAGGGAAGGGCTACACCTTC
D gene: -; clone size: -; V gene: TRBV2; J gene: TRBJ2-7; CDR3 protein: CASIVTAPYEQYF; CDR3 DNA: TGTGCCAGCATTGTAACAGCCCCCTACGAGCAGTACTTC
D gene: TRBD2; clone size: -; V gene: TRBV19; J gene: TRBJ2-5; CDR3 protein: CASSISSGLRETQYF; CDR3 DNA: TGTGCCAGTAGTATTAGTTCGGGACTAAGGGAGACCCAGTACTTC
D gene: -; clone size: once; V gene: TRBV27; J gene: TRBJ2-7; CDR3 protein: CASSIRAIGDEQYF; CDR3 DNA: TGTGCCAGCAGCATTCGGGCTATCGGGGACGAGCAGTACTTC
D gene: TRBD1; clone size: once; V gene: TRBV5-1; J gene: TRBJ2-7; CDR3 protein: CASSWDRASYEQYF; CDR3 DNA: TGCGCCAGCAGCTGGGACAGGGCATCCTACGAGCAGTACTTC
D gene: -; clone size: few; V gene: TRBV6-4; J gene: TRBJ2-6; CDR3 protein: CASSENMGSGANVLTF; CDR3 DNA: TGTGCCAGCAGTGAAAACATGGGGTCTGGGGCCAACGTCCTGACTTTC
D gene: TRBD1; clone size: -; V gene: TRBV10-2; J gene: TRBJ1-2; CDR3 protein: CASTRGLSLVANYGYTF; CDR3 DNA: TGCGCCAGCACAAGGGGGCTCTCGCTTGTGGCGAACTATGGCTACACCTTC
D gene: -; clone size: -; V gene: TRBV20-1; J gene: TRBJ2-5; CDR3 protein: CSVDTQETQYF; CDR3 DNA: TGCAGCGTGGACACCCAAGAGACCCAGTACTTC
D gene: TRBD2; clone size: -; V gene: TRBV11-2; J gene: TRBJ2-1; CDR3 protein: CASSSYSGNTISYNEQFF; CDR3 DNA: TGTGCCAGCAGCTCCTATAGCGGGAATACAATTTCCTACAATGAGCAGTTCTTC